This TCR beta chain was observed in a study of cytomegalovirus exposure and HLA in healthy donors. Broader study findings: It was shown in a later analysis that HLA-associated TCR beta chains were more clonally expanded than other, equally common chains. According to the study, 160 or so TCR beta chains were cytomegalovirus-associated.

Donors consisted of healthy bone marrow donors. Sampled while nominally healthy, donors likely had unrecorded immune exposures. The CDR3 covers 13 residues. V shed 10 bases and J shed 6 bases, with 19 bases lying between them. Per germline, CDR1 ENHRY and CDR2 SYGVKD. PCR employed 60 Vbeta and 13 Jbeta primers. Using immunoSEQ multiplex PCR, the repertoire was profiled, and TCRdb retains in-frame clones only, with some absent. The sample contains more than 130,000 clones, 78% of which appear only once. Turning to this clone: Antigen unknown.

The sequencing input was PBMCs. This chain uses TRBV10-3 with TRBJ2-7, with a tentative D call TRBD1 (6 bases). The TCR comes from a male donor in good health and CMV-seronegative. The CDR3 here is CATRRLGAGEQYF. CDR3 in DNA: TGTGCCACTAGGAGATTGGGGGCGGGCGAGCAGTACTTC.